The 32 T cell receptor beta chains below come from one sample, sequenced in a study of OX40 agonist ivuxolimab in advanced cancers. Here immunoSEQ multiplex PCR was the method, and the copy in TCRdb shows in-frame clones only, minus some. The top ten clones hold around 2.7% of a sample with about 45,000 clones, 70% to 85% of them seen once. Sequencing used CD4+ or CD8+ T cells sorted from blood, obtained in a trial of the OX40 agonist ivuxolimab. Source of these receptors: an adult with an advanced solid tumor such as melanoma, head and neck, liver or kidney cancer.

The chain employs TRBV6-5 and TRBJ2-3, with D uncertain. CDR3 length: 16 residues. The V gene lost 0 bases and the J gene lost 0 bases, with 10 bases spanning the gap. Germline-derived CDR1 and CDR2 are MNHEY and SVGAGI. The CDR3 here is CASSYSWSRSTDTQYF. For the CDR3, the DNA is TGTGCCAGCAGTTACTCGTGGAGTAGGAGCACAGATACGCAGTATTTT.

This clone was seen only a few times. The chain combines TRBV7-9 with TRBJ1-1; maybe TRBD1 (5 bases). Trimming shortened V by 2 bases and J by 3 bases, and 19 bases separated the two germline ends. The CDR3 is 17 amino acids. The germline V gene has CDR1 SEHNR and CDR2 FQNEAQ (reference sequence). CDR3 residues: CASSLIKSRAGDTEAFF. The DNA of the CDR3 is TGTGCCAGCAGCTTAATAAAGTCCCGGGCGGGGGACACTGAAGCTTTCTTT.

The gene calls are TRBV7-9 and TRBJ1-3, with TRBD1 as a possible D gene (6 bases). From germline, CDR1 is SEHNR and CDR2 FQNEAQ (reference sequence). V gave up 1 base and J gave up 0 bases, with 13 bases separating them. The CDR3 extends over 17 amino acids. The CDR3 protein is CASSLGWQGSSGNTIYF. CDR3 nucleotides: TGTGCCAGCAGCTTAGGGTGGCAGGGGAGCTCTGGAAACACCATATATTTT.

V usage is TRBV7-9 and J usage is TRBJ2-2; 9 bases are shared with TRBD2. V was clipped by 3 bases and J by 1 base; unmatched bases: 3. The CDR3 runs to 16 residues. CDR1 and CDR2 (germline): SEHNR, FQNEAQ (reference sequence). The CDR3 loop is CASSLGAGGNTGELFF. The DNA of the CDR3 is TGTGCCAGCAGCTTGGGAGCGGGGGGGAACACCGGGGAGCTGTTTTTT.

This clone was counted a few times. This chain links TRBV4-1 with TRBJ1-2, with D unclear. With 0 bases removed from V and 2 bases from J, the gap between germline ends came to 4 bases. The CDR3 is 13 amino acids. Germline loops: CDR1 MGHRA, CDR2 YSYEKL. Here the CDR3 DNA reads TGCGCCAGCAGCCAAGACGGAAACTATGGCTACACCTTC. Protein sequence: CASSQDGNYGYTF.

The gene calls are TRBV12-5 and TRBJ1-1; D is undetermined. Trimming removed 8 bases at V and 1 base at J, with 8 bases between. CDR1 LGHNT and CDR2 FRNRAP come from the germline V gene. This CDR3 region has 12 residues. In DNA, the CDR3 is TGTGCTAGTAGACTTACGAACACTGAAGCTTTCTTT. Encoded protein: CASRLTNTEAFF.

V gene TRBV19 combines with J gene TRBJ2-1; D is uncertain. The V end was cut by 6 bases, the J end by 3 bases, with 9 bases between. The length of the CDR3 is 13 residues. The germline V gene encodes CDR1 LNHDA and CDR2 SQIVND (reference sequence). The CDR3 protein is CASRVGSYNEQFF. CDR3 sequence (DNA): TGTGCCAGTAGGGTAGGAAGCTACAATGAGCAGTTCTTC.

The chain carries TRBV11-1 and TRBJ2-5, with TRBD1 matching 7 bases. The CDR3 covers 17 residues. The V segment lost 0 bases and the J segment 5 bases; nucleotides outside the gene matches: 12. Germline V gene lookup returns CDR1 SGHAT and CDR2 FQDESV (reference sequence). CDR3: CASSLARDRTVGETQYF. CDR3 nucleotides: TGTGCCAGCAGCTTAGCCCGGGACAGAACCGTGGGCGAGACCCAGTACTTC.

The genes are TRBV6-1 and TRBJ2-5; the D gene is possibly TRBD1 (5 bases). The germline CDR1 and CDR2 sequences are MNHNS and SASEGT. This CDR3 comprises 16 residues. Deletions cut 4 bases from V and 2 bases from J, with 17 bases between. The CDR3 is CASSGFGRQTQETQYF. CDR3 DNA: TGTGCCAGCAGTGGATTTGGAAGACAGACACAAGAGACCCAGTACTTC.

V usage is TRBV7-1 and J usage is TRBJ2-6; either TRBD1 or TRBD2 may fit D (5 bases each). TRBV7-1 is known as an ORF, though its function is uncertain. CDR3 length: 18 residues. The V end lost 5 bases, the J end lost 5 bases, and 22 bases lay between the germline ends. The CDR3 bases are TGTGCCAGCAGCGATGGGGGACGAGGACAAAGTCGGGCCAACGTCCTGACTTTC. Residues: CASSDGGRGQSRANVLTF.

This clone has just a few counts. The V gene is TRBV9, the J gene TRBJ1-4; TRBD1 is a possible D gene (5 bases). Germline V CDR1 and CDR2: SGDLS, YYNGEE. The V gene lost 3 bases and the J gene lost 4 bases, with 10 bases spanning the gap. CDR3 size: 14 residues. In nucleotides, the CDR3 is TGTGCCAGCAGCGACGGGGGGGTTAATGAAAAACTGTTTTTT. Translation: CASSDGGVNEKLFF.

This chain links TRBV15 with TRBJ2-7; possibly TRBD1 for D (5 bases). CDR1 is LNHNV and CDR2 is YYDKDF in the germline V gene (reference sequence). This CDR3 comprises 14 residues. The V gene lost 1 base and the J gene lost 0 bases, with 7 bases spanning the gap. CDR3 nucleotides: TGTGCCACCAGCAGAGGGGGCTCCTCCTACGAGCAGTACTTC. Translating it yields CATSRGGSSYEQYF. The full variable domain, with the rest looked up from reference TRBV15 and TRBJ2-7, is DAMVIQNPRYQVTQFGKPVTLSCSQTLNHNVMYWYQQKSSQAPKLLFHYYDKDFNNEADTPDNFQSRRPNTSFCFLDIRSPGLGDTAMYLCATSRGGSSYEQYFGPGTRLTVT.

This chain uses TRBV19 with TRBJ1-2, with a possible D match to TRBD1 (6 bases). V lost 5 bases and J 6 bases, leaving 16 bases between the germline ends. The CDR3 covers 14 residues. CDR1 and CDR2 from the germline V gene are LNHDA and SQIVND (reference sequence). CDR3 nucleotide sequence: TGTGCCAGTAGTGCGTCGGGACAAACCCATGGCTACACCTTC. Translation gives CASSASGQTHGYTF.

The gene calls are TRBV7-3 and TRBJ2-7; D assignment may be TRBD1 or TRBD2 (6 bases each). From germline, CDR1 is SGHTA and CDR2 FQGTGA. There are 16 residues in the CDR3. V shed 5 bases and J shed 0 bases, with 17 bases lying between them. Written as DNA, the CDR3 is TGTGCCAGCAGCCTCGGAGGAGGGGGGCCCTCCTACGAGCAGTACTTC. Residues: CASSLGGGGPSYEQYF.

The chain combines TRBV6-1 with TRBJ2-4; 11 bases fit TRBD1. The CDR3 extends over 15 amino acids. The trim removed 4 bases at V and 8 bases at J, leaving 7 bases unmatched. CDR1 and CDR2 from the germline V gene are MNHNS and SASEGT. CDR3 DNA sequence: TGTGCCAGCAGTGCCGGGACAGGGGGGAATGACATTCAGTACTTC. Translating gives CASSAGTGGNDIQYF.

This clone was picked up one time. Here the CDR3 reads CASSSTPLAGAFGYNEQFF. In nucleotides, the CDR3 is TGTGCCAGCAGCTCCACCCCTCTAGCGGGAGCGTTCGGCTACAATGAGCAGTTCTTC. The chain combines TRBV7-2 with TRBJ2-1; 10 bases line up with TRBD2. Trimming at V came to 4 bases and at J to 3 bases, leaving 15 bases not matched to a gene. The CDR3 loop spans 19 amino acids. From germline, CDR1 is SGHTA and CDR2 FQGNSA. Variable domain in full (rest from reference TRBV7-2 and TRBJ2-1): GAGVSQSPSNKVTEKGKDVELRCDPISGHTALYWYRQSLGQGLEFLIYFQGNSAPDKSGLPSDRFSAERTGGSVSTLTIQRTQQEDSAVYLCASSSTPLAGAFGYNEQFFGPGTRLTVL.

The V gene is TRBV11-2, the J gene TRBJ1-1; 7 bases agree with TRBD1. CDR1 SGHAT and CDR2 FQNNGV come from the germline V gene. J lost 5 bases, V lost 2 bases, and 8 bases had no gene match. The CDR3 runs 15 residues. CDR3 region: CASSLRGPSGTEAFF. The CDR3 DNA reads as TGTGCCAGCAGCTTAAGGGGGCCGTCGGGGACTGAAGCTTTCTTT.

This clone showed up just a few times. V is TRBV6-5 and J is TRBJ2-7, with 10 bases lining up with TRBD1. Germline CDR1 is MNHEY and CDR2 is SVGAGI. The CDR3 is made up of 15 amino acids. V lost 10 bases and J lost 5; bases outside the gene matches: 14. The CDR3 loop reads CATVQPGQGLNEQYF. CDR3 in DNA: TGTGCCACGGTTCAGCCGGGACAGGGGCTCAACGAGCAGTACTTC.

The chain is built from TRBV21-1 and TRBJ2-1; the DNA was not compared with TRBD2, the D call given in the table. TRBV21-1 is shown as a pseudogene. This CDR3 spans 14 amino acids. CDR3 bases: TGTGCCAGCAGCAAATGGAGCTCCTACAATGAGCAGTTCTTC. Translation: CASSKWSSYNEQFF.

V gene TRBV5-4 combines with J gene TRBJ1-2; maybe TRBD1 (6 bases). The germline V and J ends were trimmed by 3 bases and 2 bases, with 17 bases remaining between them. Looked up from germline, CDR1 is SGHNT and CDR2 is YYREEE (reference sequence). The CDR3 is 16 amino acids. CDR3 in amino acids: CASSSQYRDPNYGYTF. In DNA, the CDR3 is TGTGCCAGCAGCTCCCAATACAGGGATCCCAACTATGGCTACACCTTC. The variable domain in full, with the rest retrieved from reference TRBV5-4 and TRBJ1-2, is ETGVTQSPTHLIKTRGQQVTLRCSSQSGHNTVSWYQQALGQGPQFIFQYYREEENGRGNFPPRFSGLQFPNYSSELNVNALELDDSALYLCASSSQYRDPNYGYTFGSGTRLTVV.

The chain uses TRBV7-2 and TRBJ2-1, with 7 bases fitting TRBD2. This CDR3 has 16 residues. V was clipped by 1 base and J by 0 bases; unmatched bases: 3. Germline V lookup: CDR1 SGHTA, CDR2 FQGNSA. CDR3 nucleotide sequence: TGTGCCAGCAGCTTAGACGGACTAGGCTCCTACAATGAGCAGTTCTTC. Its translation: CASSLDGLGSYNEQFF. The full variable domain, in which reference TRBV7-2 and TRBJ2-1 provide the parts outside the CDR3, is GAGVSQSPSNKVTEKGKDVELRCDPISGHTALYWYRQSLGQGLEFLIYFQGNSAPDKSGLPSDRFSAERTGGSVSTLTIQRTQQEDSAVYLCASSLDGLGSYNEQFFGPGTRLTVL.

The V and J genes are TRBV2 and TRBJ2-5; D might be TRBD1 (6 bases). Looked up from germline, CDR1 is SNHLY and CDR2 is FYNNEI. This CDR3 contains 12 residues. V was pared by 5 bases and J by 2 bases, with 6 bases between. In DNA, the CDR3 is TGTGCCAGCAGTAGGGGGCAAGAGACCCAGTACTTC. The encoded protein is CASSRGQETQYF.

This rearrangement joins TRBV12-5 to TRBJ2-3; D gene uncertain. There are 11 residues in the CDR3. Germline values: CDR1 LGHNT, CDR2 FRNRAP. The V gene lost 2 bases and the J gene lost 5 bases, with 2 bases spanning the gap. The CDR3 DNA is TGTGCTAGTGGTTTGTTAGATACGCAGTATTTT. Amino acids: CASGLLDTQYF.

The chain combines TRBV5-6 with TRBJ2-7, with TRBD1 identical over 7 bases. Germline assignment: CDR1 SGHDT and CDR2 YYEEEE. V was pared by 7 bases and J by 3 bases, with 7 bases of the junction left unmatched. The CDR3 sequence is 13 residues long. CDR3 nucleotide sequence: TGTGCCAGCCTTCGGGCAGGGGGCTACGAGCAGTACTTC. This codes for CASLRAGGYEQYF. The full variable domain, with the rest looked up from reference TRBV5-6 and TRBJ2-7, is DAGVTQSPTHLIKTRGQQVTLRCSPKSGHDTVSWYQQALGQGPQFIFQYYEEEERQRGNFPDRFSGHQFPNYSSELNVNALLLGDSALYLCASLRAGGYEQYFGPGTRLTVT.

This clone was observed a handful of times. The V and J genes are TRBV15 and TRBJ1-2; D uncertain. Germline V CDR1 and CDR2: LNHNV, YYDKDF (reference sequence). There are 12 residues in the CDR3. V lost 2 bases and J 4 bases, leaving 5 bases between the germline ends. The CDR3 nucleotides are TGTGCCACCAGCAGAAACTCCTATGGCTACACCTTC. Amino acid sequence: CATSRNSYGYTF.

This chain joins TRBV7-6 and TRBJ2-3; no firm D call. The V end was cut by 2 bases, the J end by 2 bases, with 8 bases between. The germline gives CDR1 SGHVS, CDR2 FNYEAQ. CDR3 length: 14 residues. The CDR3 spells CASSLKAATDTQYF. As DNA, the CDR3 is TGTGCCAGCAGCTTAAAGGCGGCCACAGATACGCAGTATTTT.

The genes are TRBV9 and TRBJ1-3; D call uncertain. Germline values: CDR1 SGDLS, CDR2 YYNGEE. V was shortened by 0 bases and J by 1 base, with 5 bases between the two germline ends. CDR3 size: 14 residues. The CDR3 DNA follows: TGTGCCAGCAGCGTAGTGGGATCTGGAAACACCATATATTTT. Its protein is CASSVVGSGNTIYF.

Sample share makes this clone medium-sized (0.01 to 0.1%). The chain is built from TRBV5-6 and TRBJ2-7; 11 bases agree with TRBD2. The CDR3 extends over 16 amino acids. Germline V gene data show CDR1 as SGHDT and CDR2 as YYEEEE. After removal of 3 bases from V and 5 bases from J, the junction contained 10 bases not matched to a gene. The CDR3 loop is CASSSGLLAGDHEQYF. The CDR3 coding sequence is TGTGCCAGCAGCTCGGGCCTACTAGCGGGGGATCACGAGCAGTACTTC. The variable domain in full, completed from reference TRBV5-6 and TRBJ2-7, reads DAGVTQSPTHLIKTRGQQVTLRCSPKSGHDTVSWYQQALGQGPQFIFQYYEEEERQRGNFPDRFSGHQFPNYSSELNVNALLLGDSALYLCASSSGLLAGDHEQYFGPGTRLTVT.

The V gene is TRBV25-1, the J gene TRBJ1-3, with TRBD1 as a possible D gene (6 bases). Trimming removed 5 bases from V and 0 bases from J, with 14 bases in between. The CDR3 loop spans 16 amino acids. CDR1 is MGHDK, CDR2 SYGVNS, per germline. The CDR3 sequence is CASSSRQAYSGNTIYF. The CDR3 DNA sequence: TGTGCCAGCAGTTCCCGACAGGCCTACTCTGGAAACACCATATATTTT.

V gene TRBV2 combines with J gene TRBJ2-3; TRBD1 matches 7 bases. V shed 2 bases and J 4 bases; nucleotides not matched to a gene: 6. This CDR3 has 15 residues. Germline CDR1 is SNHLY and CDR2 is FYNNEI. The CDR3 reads CASSEWTGASDTQYF. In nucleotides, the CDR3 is TGTGCCAGCAGTGAATGGACAGGCGCTTCAGATACGCAGTATTTT.

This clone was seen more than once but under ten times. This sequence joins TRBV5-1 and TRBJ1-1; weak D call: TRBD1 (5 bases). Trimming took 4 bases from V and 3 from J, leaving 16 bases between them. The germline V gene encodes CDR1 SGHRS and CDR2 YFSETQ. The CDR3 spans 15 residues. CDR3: CASSTPGTVDTEAFF. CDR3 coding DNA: TGCGCCAGCAGCACCCCTGGGACCGTCGACACTGAAGCTTTCTTT.

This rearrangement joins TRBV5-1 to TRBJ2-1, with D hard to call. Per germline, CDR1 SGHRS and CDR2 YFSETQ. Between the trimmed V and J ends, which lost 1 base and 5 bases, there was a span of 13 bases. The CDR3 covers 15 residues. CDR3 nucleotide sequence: TGCGCCAGCAGCTTGATCTTGGGTACGGACAATGAGCAGTTCTTC. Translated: CASSLILGTDNEQFF.